Detailed here is one TCR beta chain. Antigen specificity is unknown. This record belongs to a study of cytomegalovirus exposure and HLA in healthy donors. Findings and caveats of the study: The records held CMV serostatus as the only immune exposure information. Segments of the TCR beta V type were, in most cases, productive about 90% or about 30% of the time in an earlier analysis. Researchers counted 180 or so TCR beta chains as cytomegalovirus-associated.

The PCR employed 60 Vbeta primers together with 13 Jbeta primers. Measured with immunoSEQ multiplex PCR; TCRdb has only the in-frame clones, and not every one. The sample has about 160,000 clones, approximately 81% seen once. In germline, CDR1 is ENHRY, CDR2 SYGVKD. CDR3 length: 13 amino acids. V shed 4 bases and J shed 3 bases, with 9 bases lying between them. The sequencing sample was made of PBMCs. The sequence came from a boy younger than 10 in good health and CMV-seronegative. The J gene is TRBJ1-2, the V gene TRBV10-3, with D maybe TRBD1 (5 bases). The CDR3 loop is CAISGGRDYGYTF. The CDR3 DNA is TGTGCCATCAGTGGAGGCAGGGACTATGGCTACACCTTC.